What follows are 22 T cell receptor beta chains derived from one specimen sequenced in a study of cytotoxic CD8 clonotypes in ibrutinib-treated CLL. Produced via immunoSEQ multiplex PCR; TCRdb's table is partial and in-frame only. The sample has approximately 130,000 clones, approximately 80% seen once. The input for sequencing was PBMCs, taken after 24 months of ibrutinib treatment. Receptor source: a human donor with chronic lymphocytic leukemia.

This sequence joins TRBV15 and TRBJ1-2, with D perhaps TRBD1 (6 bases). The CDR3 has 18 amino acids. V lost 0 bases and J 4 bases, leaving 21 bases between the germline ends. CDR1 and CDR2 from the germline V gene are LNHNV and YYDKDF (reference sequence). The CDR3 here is CATSRDLATGLNLYGYTF. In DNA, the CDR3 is TGTGCCACCAGCAGAGATCTTGCGACAGGTCTCAACCTCTATGGCTACACCTTC. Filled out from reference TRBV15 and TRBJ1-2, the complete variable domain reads DAMVIQNPRYQVTQFGKPVTLSCSQTLNHNVMYWYQQKSSQAPKLLFHYYDKDFNNEADTPDNFQSRRPNTSFCFLDIRSPGLGDTAMYLCATSRDLATGLNLYGYTFGSGTRLTVV.

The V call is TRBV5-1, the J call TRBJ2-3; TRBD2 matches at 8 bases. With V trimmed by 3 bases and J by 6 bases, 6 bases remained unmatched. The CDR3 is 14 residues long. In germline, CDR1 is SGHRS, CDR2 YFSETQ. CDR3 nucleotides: TGCGCCAGCAGCTCTCAGCGGGGGTACGATACGCAGTATTTT. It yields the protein CASSSQRGYDTQYF.

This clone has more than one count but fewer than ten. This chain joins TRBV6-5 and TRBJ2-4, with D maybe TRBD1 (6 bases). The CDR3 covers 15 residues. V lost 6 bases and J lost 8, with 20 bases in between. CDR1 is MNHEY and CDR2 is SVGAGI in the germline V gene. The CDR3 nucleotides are TGTGCCAGCAGATTGGACAGTCGGGATGCGGACATTCAGTACTTC. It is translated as CASRLDSRDADIQYF.

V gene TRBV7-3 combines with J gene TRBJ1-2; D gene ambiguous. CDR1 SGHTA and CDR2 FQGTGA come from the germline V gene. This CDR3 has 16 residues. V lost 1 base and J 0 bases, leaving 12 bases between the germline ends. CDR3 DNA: TGTGCCAGCAGCTTAAGCGGTAACCCGACTAACTATGGCTACACCTTC. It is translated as CASSLSGNPTNYGYTF.

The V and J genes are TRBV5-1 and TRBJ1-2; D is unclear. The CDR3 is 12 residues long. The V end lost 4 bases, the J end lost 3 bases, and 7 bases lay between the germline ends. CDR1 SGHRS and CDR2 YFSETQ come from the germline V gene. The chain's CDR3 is CASSPADYGYTF. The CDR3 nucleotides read TGCGCCAGCAGCCCGGCGGACTATGGCTACACCTTC. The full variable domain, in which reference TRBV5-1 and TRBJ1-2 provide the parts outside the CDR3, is KAGVTQTPRYLIKTRGQQVTLSCSPISGHRSVSWYQQTPGQGLQFLFEYFSETQRNKGNFPGRFSGRQFSNSRSEMNVSTLELGDSALYLCASSPADYGYTFGSGTRLTVV.

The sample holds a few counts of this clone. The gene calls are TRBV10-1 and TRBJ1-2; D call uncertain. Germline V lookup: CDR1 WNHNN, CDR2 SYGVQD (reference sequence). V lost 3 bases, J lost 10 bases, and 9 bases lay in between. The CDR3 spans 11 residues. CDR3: CASSDGRSYTF. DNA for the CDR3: TGCGCCAGCAGTGATGGCCGGTCCTACACCTTC.

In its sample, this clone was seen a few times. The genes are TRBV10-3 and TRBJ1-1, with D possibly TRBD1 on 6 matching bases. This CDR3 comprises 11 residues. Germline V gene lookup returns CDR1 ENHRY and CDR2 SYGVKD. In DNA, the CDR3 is TGTGTCACAGGGCAGAACACTGAAGCTTTCTTT. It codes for CVTGQNTEAFF.

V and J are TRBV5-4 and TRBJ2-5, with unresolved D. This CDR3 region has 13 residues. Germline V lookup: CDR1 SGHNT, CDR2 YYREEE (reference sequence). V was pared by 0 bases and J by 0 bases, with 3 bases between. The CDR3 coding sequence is TGTGCCAGCAGCTTGGAAGACCAAGAGACCCAGTACTTC. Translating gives CASSLEDQETQYF. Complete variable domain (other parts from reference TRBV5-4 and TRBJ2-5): ETGVTQSPTHLIKTRGQQVTLRCSSQSGHNTVSWYQQALGQGPQFIFQYYREEENGRGNFPPRFSGLQFPNYSSELNVNALELDDSALYLCASSLEDQETQYFGPGTRLLVL.

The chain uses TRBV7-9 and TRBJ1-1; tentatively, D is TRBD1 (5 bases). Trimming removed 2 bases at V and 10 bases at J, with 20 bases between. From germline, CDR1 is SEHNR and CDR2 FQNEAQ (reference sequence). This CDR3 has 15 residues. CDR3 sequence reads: CASSLTRTTQVGAFF. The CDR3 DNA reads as TGTGCCAGCAGCTTAACTAGGACAACCCAAGTGGGAGCTTTCTTT.

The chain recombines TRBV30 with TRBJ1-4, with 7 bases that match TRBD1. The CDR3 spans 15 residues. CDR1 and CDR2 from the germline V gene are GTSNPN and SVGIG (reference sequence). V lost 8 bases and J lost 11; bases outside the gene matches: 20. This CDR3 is CALEGRGQRDGKLFF. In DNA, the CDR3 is TGTGCCCTGGAAGGTAGGGGACAGCGAGATGGGAAACTGTTTTTT.

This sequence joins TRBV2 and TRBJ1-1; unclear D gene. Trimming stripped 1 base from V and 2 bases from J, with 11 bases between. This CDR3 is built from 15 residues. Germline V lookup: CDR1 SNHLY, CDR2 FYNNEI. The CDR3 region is CASSEVPTLNTEAFF. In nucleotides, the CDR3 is TGTGCCAGCAGTGAAGTCCCGACACTAAACACTGAAGCTTTCTTT.

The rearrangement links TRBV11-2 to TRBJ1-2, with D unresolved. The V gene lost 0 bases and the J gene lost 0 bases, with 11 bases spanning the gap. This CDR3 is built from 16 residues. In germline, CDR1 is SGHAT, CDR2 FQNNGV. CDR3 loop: CASSLDGRLANYGYTF. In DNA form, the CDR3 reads TGTGCCAGCAGCTTAGACGGACGGCTAGCTAACTATGGCTACACCTTC.

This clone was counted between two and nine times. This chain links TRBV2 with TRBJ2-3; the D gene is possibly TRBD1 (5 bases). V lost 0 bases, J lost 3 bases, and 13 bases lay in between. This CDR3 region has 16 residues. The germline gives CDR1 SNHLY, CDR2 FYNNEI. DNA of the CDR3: TGTGCCAGCAGTGAAGCACGGACACCCGGGACAGATACGCAGTATTTT. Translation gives CASSEARTPGTDTQYF.

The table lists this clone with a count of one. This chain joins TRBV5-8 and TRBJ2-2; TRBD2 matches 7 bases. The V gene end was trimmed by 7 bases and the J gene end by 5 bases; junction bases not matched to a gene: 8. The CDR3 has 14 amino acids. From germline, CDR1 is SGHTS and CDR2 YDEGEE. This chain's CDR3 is CASPTSSATGELFF. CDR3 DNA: TGTGCCAGCCCGACTAGCAGCGCTACCGGGGAGCTGTTTTTT.

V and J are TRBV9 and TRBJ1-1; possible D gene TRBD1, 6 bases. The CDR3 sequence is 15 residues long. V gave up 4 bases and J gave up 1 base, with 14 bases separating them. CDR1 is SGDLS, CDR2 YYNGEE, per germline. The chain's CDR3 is CASSSKGQTNTEAFF. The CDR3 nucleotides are TGTGCCAGCAGCTCTAAAGGACAGACGAACACTGAAGCTTTCTTT.

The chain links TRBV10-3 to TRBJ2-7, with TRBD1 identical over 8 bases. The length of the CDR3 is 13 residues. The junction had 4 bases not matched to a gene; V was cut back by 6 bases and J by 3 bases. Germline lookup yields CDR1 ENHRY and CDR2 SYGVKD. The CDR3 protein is CAISAGTGYEQYF. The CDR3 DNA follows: TGTGCCATCAGCGCCGGGACAGGCTACGAGCAGTACTTC.

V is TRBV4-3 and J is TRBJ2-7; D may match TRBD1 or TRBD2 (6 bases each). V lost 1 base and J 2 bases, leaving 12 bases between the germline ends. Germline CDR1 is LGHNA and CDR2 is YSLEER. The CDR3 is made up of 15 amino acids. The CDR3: CASSQGGGGAYEQYF. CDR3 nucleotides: TGCGCCAGCAGCCAAGGAGGAGGGGGAGCCTACGAGCAGTACTTC.

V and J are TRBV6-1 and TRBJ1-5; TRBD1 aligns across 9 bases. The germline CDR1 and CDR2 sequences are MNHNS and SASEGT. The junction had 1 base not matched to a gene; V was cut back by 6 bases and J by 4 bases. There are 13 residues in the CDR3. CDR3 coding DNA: TGTGCCAGCAGCGGGACAGGGAATCAGCCCCAGCATTTT. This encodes CASSGTGNQPQHF.

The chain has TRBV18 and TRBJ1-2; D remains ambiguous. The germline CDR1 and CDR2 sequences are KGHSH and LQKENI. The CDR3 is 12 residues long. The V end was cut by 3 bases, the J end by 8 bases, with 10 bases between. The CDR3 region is CASSPGSDGYTF. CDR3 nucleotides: TGTGCCAGCTCACCGGGTTCGGACGGCTACACCTTC.

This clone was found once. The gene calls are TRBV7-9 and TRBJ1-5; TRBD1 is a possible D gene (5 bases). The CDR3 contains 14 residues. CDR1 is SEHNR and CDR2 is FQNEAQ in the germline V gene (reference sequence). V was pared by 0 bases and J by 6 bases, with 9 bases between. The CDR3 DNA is TGTGCCAGCAGCTTAGCCGGGGGATTTCAGCCCCAGCATTTT. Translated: CASSLAGGFQPQHF.

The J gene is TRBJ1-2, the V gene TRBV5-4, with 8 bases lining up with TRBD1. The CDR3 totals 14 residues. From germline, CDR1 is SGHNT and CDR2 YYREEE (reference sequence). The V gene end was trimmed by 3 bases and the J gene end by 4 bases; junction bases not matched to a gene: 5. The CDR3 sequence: CASSSAGGFYGYTF. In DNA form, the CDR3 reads TGTGCCAGCAGCTCCGCAGGGGGCTTCTATGGCTACACCTTC.

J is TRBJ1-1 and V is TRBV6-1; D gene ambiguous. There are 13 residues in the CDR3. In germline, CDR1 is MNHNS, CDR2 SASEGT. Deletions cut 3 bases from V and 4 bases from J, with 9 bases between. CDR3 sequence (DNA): TGTGCCAGCAGTGAGGGTCTGGGCACTGAAGCTTTCTTT. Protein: CASSEGLGTEAFF.